This section outlines one T cell receptor (beta chain) sequence together with its context. This specimen comes from a study of technical replicates of blood from four donors. The CDR3 sequence is 15 residues long. V was clipped by 3 bases and J by 7 bases; unmatched bases: 8. The V gene's germline CDR1 is GTSNPN and CDR2 SVGIG (reference sequence). Sequencing was performed with immunoSEQ multiplex PCR; in TCRdb, only in-frame clones are kept and a portion is missing. The data show approximately 70,000 clones, 75% to 95% seen once. The sequence was collected from a human donor in good health. Some clones in this sample may be carry-over from other donors' samples. The chain uses TRBV30 and TRBJ1-6, with 8 bases aligning to TRBD1. Material: T cells isolated from PBMCs. This CDR3 is CAWRGLGQANSPLHF. As DNA, the CDR3 is TGTGCCTGGAGGGGGCTGGGACAGGCCAATTCACCCCTCCACTTT.